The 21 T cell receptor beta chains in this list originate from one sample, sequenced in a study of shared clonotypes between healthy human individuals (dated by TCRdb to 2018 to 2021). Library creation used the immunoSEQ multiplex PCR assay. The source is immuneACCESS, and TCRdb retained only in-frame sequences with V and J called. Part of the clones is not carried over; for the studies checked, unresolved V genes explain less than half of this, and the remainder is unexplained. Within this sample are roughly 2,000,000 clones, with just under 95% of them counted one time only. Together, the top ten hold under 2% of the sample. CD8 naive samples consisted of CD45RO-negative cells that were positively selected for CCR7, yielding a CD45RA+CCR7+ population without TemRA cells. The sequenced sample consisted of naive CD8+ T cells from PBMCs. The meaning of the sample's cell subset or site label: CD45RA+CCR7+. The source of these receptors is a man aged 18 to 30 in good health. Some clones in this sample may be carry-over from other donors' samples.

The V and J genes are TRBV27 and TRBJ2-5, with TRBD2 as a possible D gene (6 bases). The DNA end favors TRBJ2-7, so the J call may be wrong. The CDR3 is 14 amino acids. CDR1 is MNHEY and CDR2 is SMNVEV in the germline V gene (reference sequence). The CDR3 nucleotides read TGTGCCAGCAGTTTAATCGGGGGCTCCTACGAGCAGTACTTC. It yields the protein CASSLIGGSYEQYF.

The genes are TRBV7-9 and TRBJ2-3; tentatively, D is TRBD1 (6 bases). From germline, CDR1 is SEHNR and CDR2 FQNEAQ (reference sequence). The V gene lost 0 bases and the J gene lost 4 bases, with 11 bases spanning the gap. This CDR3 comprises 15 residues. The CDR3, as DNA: TGTGCCAGCAGCTTAGCGCTAAGGGGGTCAGATACGCAGTATTTT. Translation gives CASSLALRGSDTQYF. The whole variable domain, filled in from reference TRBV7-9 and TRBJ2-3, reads DTGVSQNPRHKITKRGQNVTFRCDPISEHNRLYWYRQTLGQGPEFLTYFQNEAQLEKSRLLSDRFSAERPKGSFSTLEIQRTEQGDSAMYLCASSLALRGSDTQYFGPGTRLTVL.

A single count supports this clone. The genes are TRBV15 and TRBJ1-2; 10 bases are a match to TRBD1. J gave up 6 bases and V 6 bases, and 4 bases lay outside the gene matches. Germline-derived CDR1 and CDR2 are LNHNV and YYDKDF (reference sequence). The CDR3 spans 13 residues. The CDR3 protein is CATSPGTGDGYTF. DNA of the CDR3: TGTGCCACCAGTCCCGGGACAGGGGATGGCTACACCTTC.

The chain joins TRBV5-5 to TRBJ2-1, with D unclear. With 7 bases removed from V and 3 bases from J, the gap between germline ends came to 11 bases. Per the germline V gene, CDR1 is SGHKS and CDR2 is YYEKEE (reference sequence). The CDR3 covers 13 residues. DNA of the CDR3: TGTGCCAGCTCACTAACCCTCTACAATGAGCAGTTCTTC. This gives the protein CASSLTLYNEQFF. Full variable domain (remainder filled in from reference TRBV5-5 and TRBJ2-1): DAGVTQSPTHLIKTRGQQVTLRCSPISGHKSVSWYQQVLGQGPQFIFQYYEKEERGRGNFPDRFSARQFPNYSSELNVNALLLGDSALYLCASSLTLYNEQFFGPGTRLTVL.

CDR3: CASSLVNSGEQYF. The CDR3 DNA reads TGTGCCAGCAGCTTAGTTAACTCCGGCGAGCAGTACTTC. The chain couples TRBV13 to TRBJ2-7; D not certain. The CDR3 consists of 13 residues. Germline CDR1 is PRHDT and CDR2 is FYEKMQ (reference sequence). V was pared by 1 base and J by 6 bases, with 10 bases between.

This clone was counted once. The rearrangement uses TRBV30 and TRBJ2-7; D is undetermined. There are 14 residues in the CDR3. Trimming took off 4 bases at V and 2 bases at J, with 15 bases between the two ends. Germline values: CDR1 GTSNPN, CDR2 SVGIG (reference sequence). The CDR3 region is CAWTQVDSTYEQYF. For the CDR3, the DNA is TGTGCCTGGACCCAGGTCGACTCAACCTACGAGCAGTACTTC.

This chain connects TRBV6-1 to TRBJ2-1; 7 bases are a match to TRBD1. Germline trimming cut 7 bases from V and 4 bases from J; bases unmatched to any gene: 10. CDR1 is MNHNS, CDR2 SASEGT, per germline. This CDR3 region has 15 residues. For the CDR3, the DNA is TGTGCCAGCACCTCACTAGGGGGCCAATACAATGAGCAGTTCTTC. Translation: CASTSLGGQYNEQFF.

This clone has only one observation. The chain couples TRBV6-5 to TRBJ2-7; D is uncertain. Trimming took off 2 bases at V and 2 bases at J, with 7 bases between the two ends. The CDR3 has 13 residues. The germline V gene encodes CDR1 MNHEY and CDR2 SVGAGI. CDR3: CASSYQSTYEQYF. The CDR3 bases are TGTGCCAGCAGTTACCAAAGCACCTACGAGCAGTACTTC.

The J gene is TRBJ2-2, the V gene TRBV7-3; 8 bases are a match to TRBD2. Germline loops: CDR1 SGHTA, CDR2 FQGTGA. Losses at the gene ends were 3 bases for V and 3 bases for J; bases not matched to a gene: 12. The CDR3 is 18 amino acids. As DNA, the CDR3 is TGTGCCAGCAGCTTCAACCCCCCCGCGACTAGCGACACCGGGGAGCTGTTTTTT. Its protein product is CASSFNPPATSDTGELFF.

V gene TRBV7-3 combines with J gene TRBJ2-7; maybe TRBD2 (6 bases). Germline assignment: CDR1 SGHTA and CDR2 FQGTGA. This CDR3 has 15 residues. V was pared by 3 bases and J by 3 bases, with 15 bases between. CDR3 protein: CASSFRLVVIYEQYF. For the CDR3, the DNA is TGTGCCAGCAGCTTTAGACTAGTAGTGATCTACGAGCAGTACTTC.

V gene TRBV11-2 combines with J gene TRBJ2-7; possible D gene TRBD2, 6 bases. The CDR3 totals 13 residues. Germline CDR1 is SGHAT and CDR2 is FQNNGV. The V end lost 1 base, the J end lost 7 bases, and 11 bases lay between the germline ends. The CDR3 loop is CASSLGGLSEQYF. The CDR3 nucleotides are TGTGCCAGCAGCTTAGGGGGACTTTCAGAGCAGTACTTC.

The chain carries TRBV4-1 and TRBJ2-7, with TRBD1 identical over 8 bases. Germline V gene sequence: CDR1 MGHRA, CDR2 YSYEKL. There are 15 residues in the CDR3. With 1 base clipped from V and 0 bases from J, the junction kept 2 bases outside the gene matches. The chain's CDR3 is CASSQGQGLSYEQYF. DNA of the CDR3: TGCGCCAGCAGCCAAGGACAGGGGCTCTCCTACGAGCAGTACTTC.

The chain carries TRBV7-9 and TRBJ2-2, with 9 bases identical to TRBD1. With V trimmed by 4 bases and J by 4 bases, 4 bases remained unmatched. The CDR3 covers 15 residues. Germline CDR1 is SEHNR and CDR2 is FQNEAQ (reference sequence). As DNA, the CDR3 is TGTGCCAGCAGCTCCCGACAGGGGGGCACCGGGGAGCTGTTTTTT. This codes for CASSSRQGGTGELFF.

Here the CDR3 reads CASRLAGGRHEQFF. Written as DNA, the CDR3 is TGCGCCAGCAGACTAGCGGGGGGTCGGCATGAGCAGTTCTTC. The V call is TRBV10-1, the J call TRBJ2-1; 12 bases map to TRBD2. J gave up 8 bases and V 6 bases, and 5 bases lay outside the gene matches. Germline loops: CDR1 WNHNN, CDR2 SYGVQD (reference sequence). CDR3 length: 14 residues.

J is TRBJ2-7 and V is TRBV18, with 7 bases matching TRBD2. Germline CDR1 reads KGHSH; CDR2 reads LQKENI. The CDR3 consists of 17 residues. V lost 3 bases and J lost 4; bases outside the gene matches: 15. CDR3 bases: TGTGCCAGCTCACCTTTCCGCAGCGGGGCCCTCATATACGAGCAGTACTTC. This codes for CASSPFRSGALIYEQYF.

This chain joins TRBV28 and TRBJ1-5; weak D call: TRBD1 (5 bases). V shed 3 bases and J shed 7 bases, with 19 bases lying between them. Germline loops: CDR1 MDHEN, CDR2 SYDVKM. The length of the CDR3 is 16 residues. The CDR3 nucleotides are TGTGCCAGCAGTTTGTCCGGGGGAGAAGATGAACAGCCCCAGCATTTT. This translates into CASSLSGGEDEQPQHF.

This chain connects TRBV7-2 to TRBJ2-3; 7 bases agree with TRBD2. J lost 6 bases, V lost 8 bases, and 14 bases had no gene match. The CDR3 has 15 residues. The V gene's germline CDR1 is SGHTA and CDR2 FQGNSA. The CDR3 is CASAGETEAGDTQYF. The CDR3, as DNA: TGTGCCAGCGCGGGGGAGACAGAGGCTGGTGATACGCAGTATTTT.

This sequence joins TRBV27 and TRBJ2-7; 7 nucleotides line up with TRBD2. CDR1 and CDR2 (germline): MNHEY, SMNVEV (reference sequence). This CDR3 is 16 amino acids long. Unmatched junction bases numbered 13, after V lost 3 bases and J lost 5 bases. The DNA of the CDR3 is TGTGCCAGCAGTTTCTCAGTGGGAGGGCCAGTCCACGAGCAGTACTTC. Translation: CASSFSVGGPVHEQYF.

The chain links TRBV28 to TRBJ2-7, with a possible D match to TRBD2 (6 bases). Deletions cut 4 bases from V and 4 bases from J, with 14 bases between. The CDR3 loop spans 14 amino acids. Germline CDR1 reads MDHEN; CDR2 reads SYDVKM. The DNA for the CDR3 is TGTGCCAGCAGTTCCGTCTACGGGAGATACGAGCAGTACTTC. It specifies CASSSVYGRYEQYF.

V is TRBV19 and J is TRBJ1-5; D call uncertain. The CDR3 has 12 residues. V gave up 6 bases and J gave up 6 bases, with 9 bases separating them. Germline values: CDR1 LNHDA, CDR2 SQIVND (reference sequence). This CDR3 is CASSLQTQPQHF. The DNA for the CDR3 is TGTGCCAGTAGCCTCCAGACTCAGCCCCAGCATTTT.

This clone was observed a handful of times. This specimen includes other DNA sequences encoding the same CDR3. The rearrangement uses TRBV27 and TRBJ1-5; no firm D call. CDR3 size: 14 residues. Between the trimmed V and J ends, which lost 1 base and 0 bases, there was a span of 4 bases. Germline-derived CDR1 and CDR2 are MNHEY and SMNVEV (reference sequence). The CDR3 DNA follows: TGTGCCAGCAGTTTATGGGGTAGCAATCAGCCCCAGCATTTT. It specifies CASSLWGSNQPQHF.